This record looks at one T cell receptor beta chain sequence and its context. The record originates from a study of blood T cell repertoires in COVID-19. The CDR3 runs 14 residues. Germline CDR1 and CDR2: SGDLS and YYNGEE. The junction had 3 bases not matched to a gene; V was cut back by 3 bases and J by 5 bases. As originally analysed: Estimation of nucleated cell counts relied on the amplification of reference gene primers. Some clones are missing from TCRdb's copy, which holds only in-frame ones; the method was immunoSEQ multiplex PCR. The D gene and trimming were derived from the DNA, and the V and J assignments and clone size from that table. The sample includes approximately 37,000 clones, approximately 91% seen only once; the top ten take about 22%.

This chain links TRBV9 with TRBJ2-5, with TRBD2 matching 11 bases. The source is a man in his forties or fifties with active COVID-19. Material for sequencing was peripheral blood. In DNA form, the CDR3 reads TGTGCCAGCAGCGGTAGCGGGAGGGAGGAGACCCAGTACTTC. Its protein product is CASSGSGREETQYF.